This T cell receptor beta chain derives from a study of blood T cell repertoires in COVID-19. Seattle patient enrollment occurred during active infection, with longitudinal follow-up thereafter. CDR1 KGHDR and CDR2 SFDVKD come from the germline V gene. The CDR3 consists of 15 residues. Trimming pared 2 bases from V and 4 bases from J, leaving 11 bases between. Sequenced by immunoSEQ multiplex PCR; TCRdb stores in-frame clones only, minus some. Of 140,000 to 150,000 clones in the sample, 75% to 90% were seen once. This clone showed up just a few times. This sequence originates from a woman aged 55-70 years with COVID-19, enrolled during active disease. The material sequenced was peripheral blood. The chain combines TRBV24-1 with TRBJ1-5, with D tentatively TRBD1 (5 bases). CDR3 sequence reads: CATSDSSGGNQPQHF. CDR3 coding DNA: TGTGCCACCAGTGATTCTTCGGGGGGTAATCAGCCCCAGCATTTT.